This T cell receptor beta chain was found in a study of OX40 agonist ivuxolimab in advanced cancers. Overall study context: Of the participants, about 40% had some prior anti-PD-1, anti-PD-L1 or anti-CTLA-4 therapy, which was allowed. Study-level results: By week 6 at 0.1 to 3.0 mg/kg, blood CD4+ and CD8+ T cells had expanded clonally.

A word on this clone: Its antigen remains unidentified.

The repertoire was sequenced with immunoSEQ multiplex PCR; TCRdb's copy has only in-frame clones and lacks some. Altogether fewer than 85,000 clones are present, 70% to 90% being singletons, with the ten largest covering roughly 9.8%. The clonotype originates from an adult with an advanced solid tumor such as melanoma, head and neck, liver or kidney cancer. This sample comprised CD4+ or CD8+ T cells sorted from blood, obtained in a trial of the OX40 agonist ivuxolimab.

The CDR3 here is CASSHRTSGIVDKNIQYF. As DNA, the CDR3 is TGTGCCAGCAGCCACCGAACTAGCGGGATTGTGGACAAAAACATTCAGTACTTC. This chain joins TRBV14 and TRBJ2-4, with TRBD2 matching over 10 bases. This CDR3 is 18 amino acids long. Germline V CDR1 and CDR2: SGHDN, FVKESK. V gave up 3 bases and J gave up 3 bases; unmatched junction bases: 11.